This T cell receptor beta chain was retrieved from a study of blood T cell repertoires in COVID-19. Overall study context: The United States, Italy and Spain provided the acute and convalescent COVID-19 samples. Sources were T cells, B-cell-depleted T cells, or PBMCs; the material itself was cDNA or gDNA.

How the authors handled the data: Amplifying reference gene primers gave estimates of nucleated cell counts. Sequencing was performed with immunoSEQ multiplex PCR; in TCRdb, only in-frame clones are kept and a portion is missing. That table supplies the V and J calls and clone size; D and trimming were determined from the DNA. Among 250,000 to 350,000 clones listed, around 91% were seen once. This clone appeared a few times. V shed 3 bases and J shed 5 bases, with 14 bases lying between them. This CDR3 comprises 15 residues. Germline CDR1 reads MGHRA; CDR2 reads YSYEKL. Sequencing input: peripheral blood. The chain has TRBV4-1 and TRBJ2-1; a weak D match, TRBD1 (6 bases). The origin of this receptor is a woman in her fifties or sixties with acute or convalescent COVID-19. CDR3 loop: CASSQGLDRNNEQFF. The CDR3 bases are TGCGCCAGCAGCCAGGGGCTGGACAGAAACAATGAGCAGTTCTTC.